These T cell receptor beta chains were read from a single sample in a study of blood T cell repertoires in COVID-19. The assay was immunoSEQ multiplex PCR, and TCRdb's table has in-frame clones only and misses some. The sample records around 130,000 clones, 75% to 90% being singletons. The sequenced material came from peripheral blood. The origin of the receptors is an elderly woman with acute or convalescent COVID-19. Both conserved end residues are part of each CDR3. The D gene is left open where the match is weak. Size is stated for part of the rows, as once, few or many counts, or as a class when the clone is expanded.

J: TRBJ2-1; V: TRBV3-1/TRBV3-2; size: .; D: TRBD1; DNA: TGTGCCAGCAGCCAAGACTGGGGGGGACAGGGGAAAGGAGGCAATGAGCAGTTCTTC; CDR3: CASSQDWGGQGKGGNEQFF
J: TRBJ1-4; V: TRBV7-4; size: .; D: .; DNA: TGTGCCAGCGTCTCCCCAGGACTTAATGAAAAACTGTTTTTT; CDR3: CASVSPGLNEKLFF
J: TRBJ1-6; V: TRBV7-8; size: .; D: .; DNA: TGTGCCAGCAGCTTGGCCCAGGGTCTCTATAATTCACCCCTCCACTTT; CDR3: CASSLAQGLYNSPLHF
J: TRBJ2-3; V: TRBV5-4; size: .; D: .; DNA: TGTGCCAGCAGCCGGAGGGATAGTCGCACAGATACGCAGTATTTT; CDR3: CASSRRDSRTDTQYF
J: TRBJ2-5; V: TRBV2; size: .; D: .; DNA: TGTGCCAGCAGTGAATGGGGCAAGATTCAAGAGACCCAGTACTTC; CDR3: CASSEWGKIQETQYF
J: TRBJ1-3; V: TRBV5-1; size: .; D: .; DNA: TGCGCCAGCAGCTTGGGGAGCTCTGGAAACACCATATATTTT; CDR3: CASSLGSSGNTIYF
J: TRBJ1-2; V: TRBV7-2; size: .; D: .; DNA: TGTGCCAGCACCATAGACAGGTTTTCTGGCTACACCTTC; CDR3: CASTIDRFSGYTF
J: TRBJ1-4; V: TRBV5-1; size: .; D: .; DNA: TGCGCCAGCAGCTTGGCGAACGCTGGGTGGAACGGGGATGAAAAACTGTTTTTT; CDR3: CASSLANAGWNGDEKLFF
J: TRBJ2-7; V: TRBV13; size: .; D: .; DNA: TGTGCCAGCAGCTTAGTGGGGGCGCAGTACGAGCAGTACTTC; CDR3: CASSLVGAQYEQYF
J: TRBJ2-7; V: TRBV6-1; size: .; D: .; DNA: TGTGCCAGCAGTGAGACAGCCGGATACGAGCAGTACTTC; CDR3: CASSETAGYEQYF
J: TRBJ1-2; V: TRBV7-9; size: .; D: TRBD1; DNA: TGTGCCAGCAGGCCTACAGGGGTCGATGGCTACACCTTC; CDR3: CASRPTGVDGYTF
J: TRBJ1-4; V: TRBV5-1; size: .; D: .; DNA: TGCGCCAGCAGCCCCAGGCCGAATGAAAAACTGTTTTTT; CDR3: CASSPRPNEKLFF
J: TRBJ2-7; V: TRBV5-1; size: once; D: .; DNA: TGCGCCAGCAGCTCTGGGGGGATCATCTCCTACGAGCAGTACTTC; CDR3: CASSSGGIISYEQYF
J: TRBJ2-2; V: TRBV6-5; size: .; D: .; DNA: TGTGCCAGCATTTCCAGGGTGAACAACGGGGAGCTGTTTTTT; CDR3: CASISRVNNGELFF
J: TRBJ1-1; V: TRBV9; size: .; D: TRBD1; DNA: TGTGCCAGCAGCCCCCAGGCGGGACAGACGGCCACTGAAGCTTTCTTT; CDR3: CASSPQAGQTATEAFF
J: TRBJ2-1; V: TRBV7-3; size: .; D: .; DNA: TGTGCCAGCAGCTTAACGTCCCTAGCTGTCTATGAGCAGTTCTTC; CDR3: CASSLTSLAVYEQFF
J: TRBJ1-1; V: TRBV2; size: .; D: .; DNA: TGTGCCAGCAGTGCCCAGGGGATGAACACTGAAGCTTTCTTT; CDR3: CASSAQGMNTEAFF
J: TRBJ1-2; V: TRBV6-5; size: .; D: .; DNA: TGTGCCAGCACCGCAGTGACATACACCAACTATGGCTACACCTTC; CDR3: CASTAVTYTNYGYTF
J: TRBJ1-2; V: TRBV18; size: once; D: .; DNA: TGTGCCAGCTCCGACAATAACTATGGCTACACCTTC; CDR3: CASSDNNYGYTF
J: TRBJ2-7; V: TRBV18; size: .; D: TRBD1; DNA: TGTGCCAGCTCACCACGAGGGGGCGCGGTAACCTACGAGCAGTACTTC; CDR3: CASSPRGGAVTYEQYF
J: TRBJ2-7; V: TRBV5-1; size: .; D: TRBD1; DNA: TGCGCCAGCAGCAACCGGGACAGGGTTACCTACGAGCAGTACTTC; CDR3: CASSNRDRVTYEQYF
J: TRBJ2-5; V: TRBV6-5; size: .; D: .; DNA: TGTGCCAGCAGTTATCGGGGAGGACAAGAGACCCAGTACTTC; CDR3: CASSYRGGQETQYF
J: TRBJ1-1; V: TRBV5-1; size: .; D: TRBD1; DNA: TGCGCCAGCAGCCTAGGACAGGGAGTAACTGAAGCTTTCTTT; CDR3: CASSLGQGVTEAFF
J: TRBJ2-7; V: TRBV27; size: .; D: TRBD1; DNA: TGTGCCAGCAGACGGACAGGGGGGAGCTACGAGCAGTACTTC; CDR3: CASRRTGGSYEQYF
J: TRBJ2-7; V: TRBV5-1; size: once; D: TRBD2; DNA: TGCGCCAGCAGCCCCGGGACTAGCGAGTCCTACGAGCAGTACTTC; CDR3: CASSPGTSESYEQYF
J: TRBJ1-1; V: TRBV19; size: .; D: .; DNA: TGTGCCAGTAGTATAGATGGACAGTTCGGCACTGAAGCTTTCTTT; CDR3: CASSIDGQFGTEAFF
J: TRBJ1-2; V: TRBV7-3; size: .; D: .; DNA: TGTGCCAGCAGCTTAACCCGGCAGGGAAGCGATTTAGGGTATGGCTACACCTTC; CDR3: CASSLTRQGSDLGYGYTF
J: TRBJ1-2; V: TRBV5-6; size: once; D: .; DNA: TGTGCCAGCAGCTTGGGGGCAGGGTTCTATGGCTACACCTTC; CDR3: CASSLGAGFYGYTF
J: TRBJ1-2; V: TRBV29-1; size: .; D: TRBD1; DNA: TGCAGCGTCATCCCCGGGACAGACTATGGCTACACCTTC; CDR3: CSVIPGTDYGYTF
J: TRBJ1-1; V: TRBV18; size: .; D: TRBD1; DNA: TGTGCCAGCTCAGTAGACAGGGAGAACACTGAAGCTTTCTTT; CDR3: CASSVDRENTEAFF
J: TRBJ2-7; V: TRBV23-1; size: .; D: .; DNA: TGCGCCAGCAGTCAATCCGGGTACGAGCAGTACTTC; CDR3: CASSQSGYEQYF
J: TRBJ1-5; V: TRBV18; size: .; D: .; DNA: TGTGCCAGCTCACAAGGGAGTGAGCCCCAGCATTTT; CDR3: CASSQGSEPQHF
J: TRBJ1-2; V: TRBV6-1; size: .; D: .; DNA: TGTGCCAGCAGTGAAGCTTGGACTCACCCCGGGGGCTACACCTTC; CDR3: CASSEAWTHPGGYTF
J: TRBJ1-5; V: TRBV12-5; size: .; D: .; DNA: TGTGCTAGTGGTTTGGCGGGGTTCAATCAGCCCCAGCATTTT; CDR3: CASGLAGFNQPQHF
J: TRBJ1-2; V: TRBV7-6; size: .; D: .; DNA: TGTGCCAGCAGCCATGCGGGAGGCTATGGCTACACCTTC; CDR3: CASSHAGGYGYTF
J: TRBJ1-2; V: TRBV19; size: once; D: TRBD1; DNA: TGTGCCAGTAGTATGGCCAGGGGGTCCTATGGCTACACCTTC; CDR3: CASSMARGSYGYTF
J: TRBJ2-7; V: TRBV11-2; size: .; D: .; DNA: TGTGCCAGCAGCTTAGCTTGGGGTTCTCGGGAGGAGCAGTACTTC; CDR3: CASSLAWGSREEQYF
J: TRBJ1-5; V: TRBV30; size: .; D: TRBD1; DNA: TGTGCCTGGAGTGGGGGGACAGGGGGACAGCCCCAGCATTTT; CDR3: CAWSGGTGGQPQHF
J: TRBJ2-1; V: TRBV5-6; size: .; D: .; DNA: TGTGCCAGCACGACTAGGTGGGGGAATGAGCAGTTCTTC; CDR3: CASTTRWGNEQFF
J: TRBJ1-1; V: TRBV19; size: .; D: .; DNA: TGTGCCAGTAACCCCACAGGGTTCCTAAACACTGAAGCTTTCTTT; CDR3: CASNPTGFLNTEAFF
J: TRBJ1-6; V: TRBV12-5; size: .; D: .; DNA: TGTGCTAGTGCTTTGCAGAACTATAATTCACCCCTCCACTTT; CDR3: CASALQNYNSPLHF
J: TRBJ2-1; V: TRBV12-3/TRBV12-4; size: .; D: .; DNA: TGTGCCAGCAGTTTAGGCGAAGGACAGCCCCAGTTCTTC; CDR3: CASSLGEGQPQFF
J: TRBJ2-1; V: TRBV19; size: once; D: TRBD2; DNA: TGTGCCAGTAGTATCTTCGGGGCGGGGGCCTACAATGAGCAGTTCTTC; CDR3: CASSIFGAGAYNEQFF
J: TRBJ2-5; V: TRBV29-1; size: .; D: .; DNA: TGCAGCGTTGAGAGGTTTTCTCAAGAGACCCAGTACTTC; CDR3: CSVERFSQETQYF
J: TRBJ1-2; V: TRBV5-5; size: .; D: .; DNA: TGTGCCAGCAGCTTGGTTCCCCTCCTACTCGACTATGGCTACACCTTC; CDR3: CASSLVPLLLDYGYTF
J: TRBJ1-4; V: TRBV3-1/TRBV3-2; size: .; D: .; DNA: TGTGCCAGCAGCCGGACACAGGGAGGGAATGAAAAACTGTTTTTT; CDR3: CASSRTQGGNEKLFF
J: TRBJ1-5; V: TRBV6-5; size: .; D: .; DNA: TGTGCCAGCAGTCGAGGCGGTGACAATCAGCCCCAGCATTTT; CDR3: CASSRGGDNQPQHF